The clone carrying this T cell receptor (beta chain) showed up just a few times. Germline V gene lookup returns CDR1 SGDLS and CDR2 YYNGEE. The CDR3 loop spans 12 amino acids. With 4 bases removed from V and 5 bases from J, the gap between germline ends came to 10 bases. The entry originates in a study of blood T cell repertoires in COVID-19. Sequencing used immunoSEQ multiplex PCR; TCRdb keeps in-frame clones, though not all of them. Here the sample spans around 140,000 clones, around 80% being singletons. The specimen sequenced was PBMCs or T cells enriched from blood (not recorded which). This clonotype originated in a man in his forties or fifties with acute COVID-19. The chain is built from TRBV9 and TRBJ2-7, with D maybe TRBD1 (6 bases). CDR3: CASSRDKNEQYF. DNA of the CDR3: TGTGCCAGCAGCCGGGACAAGAACGAGCAGTACTTC. The entire variable domain, with the rest obtained from reference TRBV9 and TRBJ2-7, is as follows: DSGVTQTPKHLITATGQRVTLRCSPRSGDLSVYWYQQSLDQGLQFLIQYYNGEERAKGNILERFSAQQFPDLHSELNLSSLELGDSALYFCASSRDKNEQYFGPGTRLTVT.